This is a list of T cell receptor beta chains from one sample in a study of T cell changes during pregnancy in multiple sclerosis. The data were produced by immunoSEQ multiplex PCR, yet TCRdb's version contains in-frame clones alone and is incomplete. The top ten clones hold just over 2.5% of a sample with some 77,000 clones, approximately 94% of them seen once. The sample here was peripheral blood, taken after pregnancy. The receptors here all came from a female donor in good health, enrolled as a control in a pregnancy study. Each CDR3 is given with its conserved first and last residue. The order of the fields is D gene, V gene, clone size, J gene, CDR3 DNA, CDR3 protein. The D gene is left open where the match is weak. Expanded clones get a size class; other rows say once, few or many, or leave the size out.

D: TRBD2
V: TRBV5-6
size: NA
J: TRBJ2-7
DNA: TGTGCCAGCAGCCCTATCCTTAGTAGCGGGGGCCCCTACGAGCAGTACTTC
CDR3: CASSPILSSGGPYEQYF

D: TRBD1
V: TRBV6-5
size: NA
J: TRBJ2-7
DNA: TGTGCCAGCAGCCTGGACAGGGGTGCCTACGAGCAGTACTTC
CDR3: CASSLDRGAYEQYF

D: NA
V: TRBV16
size: NA
J: TRBJ1-5
DNA: TGTGCCAGCAGACGGCCGGGGGACAATCAGCCCCAGCATTTT
CDR3: CASRRPGDNQPQHF

D: NA
V: TRBV5-5
size: NA
J: TRBJ1-5
DNA: TGTGCCAGCAGCTTGGGGTTTAGTCAGCCCCAGCATTTT
CDR3: CASSLGFSQPQHF

D: NA
V: TRBV19
size: few
J: TRBJ1-2
DNA: TGTGCCAGTAGCGAAAGGGGAGGCTATGGCTACACCTTC
CDR3: CASSERGGYGYTF

D: NA
V: TRBV27
size: NA
J: TRBJ1-1
DNA: TGTGCCAGCAGTCTCTACAGGGCCGTGAACACTGAAGCTTTCTTT
CDR3: CASSLYRAVNTEAFF

D: TRBD2
V: TRBV14
size: once
J: TRBJ2-7
DNA: TGTGCCAGCAGCCAAGATCTAGCGGTGAAAGTACACTTC
CDR3: CASSQDLAVKVHF

D: NA
V: TRBV21-1
size: once
J: TRBJ2-3
DNA: TGTGCCAGCAGCAAAGATTCCGTTGGGGGCGAAGGCACAGATACGCAGTATTTT
CDR3: CASSKDSVGGEGTDTQYF

D: NA
V: TRBV25-1
size: NA
J: TRBJ2-2
DNA: TGTGCCAGCAGGGCATATGCGAACACCGGGGAGCTGTTTTTT
CDR3: CASRAYANTGELFF

D: TRBD2
V: TRBV28
size: NA
J: TRBJ2-3
DNA: TGTGCCAGCGGACTAGCGGGGCGCACAGATACGCAGTATTTT
CDR3: CASGLAGRTDTQYF

D: TRBD1
V: TRBV30
size: NA
J: TRBJ1-2
DNA: TGTGCCTGGAGTCCAGACCCCCGGACAGGAATGGGCCCTAACTATGGCTACACCTTC
CDR3: CAWSPDPRTGMGPNYGYTF

D: TRBD1
V: TRBV9
size: NA
J: TRBJ1-4
DNA: TGTGCCAGCAGCTCCCGGACAGGGGGTCTAGAAAAACTGTTTTTT
CDR3: CASSSRTGGLEKLFF

D: TRBD2
V: TRBV6-4
size: NA
J: TRBJ2-3
DNA: TGTGCCAGCAGTGACTCTAGCGGGGGGGCAGATACGCAGTATTTT
CDR3: CASSDSSGGADTQYF

D: NA
V: TRBV28
size: once
J: TRBJ1-2
DNA: TGTGCCAGCAGTTCCCCATCGGGGGGGGCAGATGGCTACACCTTC
CDR3: CASSSPSGGADGYTF

D: NA
V: TRBV4-1
size: NA
J: TRBJ2-7
DNA: TGCGCCAGCAGCCTCGGACTATCCTACGAGCAGTACTTC
CDR3: CASSLGLSYEQYF

D: TRBD2
V: TRBV5-1
size: NA
J: TRBJ2-5
DNA: TGCGCCAGCAGCCCGGGGACTAGCGGGGGGGAGACCCAGTACTTC
CDR3: CASSPGTSGGETQYF

D: NA
V: TRBV5-1
size: NA
J: TRBJ2-4
DNA: TGCGCCAGCAGCACAGACAGTAAAAACATTCAGTACTTC
CDR3: CASSTDSKNIQYF

D: TRBD2
V: TRBV18
size: NA
J: TRBJ2-3
DNA: TGTGCCAGCTCGCGGGGGTCAGATACGCAGTATTTT
CDR3: CASSRGSDTQYF

D: TRBD2
V: TRBV7-3
size: NA
J: TRBJ2-1
DNA: TGTGCCAGCAGCTGGGGGACTAGCGGGAGTCTTGAGCAGTTCTTC
CDR3: CASSWGTSGSLEQFF

D: NA
V: TRBV9
size: NA
J: TRBJ1-5
DNA: TGTGCCAGCAGCGTAGAGCCGGGGATTAATCAGCCCCAGCATTTT
CDR3: CASSVEPGINQPQHF

D: NA
V: TRBV27
size: NA
J: TRBJ2-3
DNA: TGTGCCAGCAGTTTACTAGATAGCACAGATACGCAGTATTTT
CDR3: CASSLLDSTDTQYF

D: NA
V: TRBV11-2
size: NA
J: TRBJ1-2
DNA: TGTGCCAGCAGTCTTAACGGGGGACATGGCTACACCTTC
CDR3: CASSLNGGHGYTF

D: NA
V: TRBV7-9
size: NA
J: TRBJ1-1
DNA: TGTGCCAGCAGCTTAGCGGGCCCGATGAACACTGAAGCTTTCTTT
CDR3: CASSLAGPMNTEAFF

D: NA
V: TRBV7-6
size: NA
J: TRBJ1-1
DNA: TGTGCCAGCAGACCGTGGGGGGACACTGAAGCTTTCTTT
CDR3: CASRPWGDTEAFF

D: NA
V: TRBV4-1
size: NA
J: TRBJ2-1
DNA: TGCGCCAGCAGCCAAGGCTTGATGTGGGGTAGCGGCTACAATGAGCAGTTCTTC
CDR3: CASSQGLMWGSGYNEQFF

D: TRBD1
V: TRBV29-1
size: NA
J: TRBJ2-5
DNA: TGCAGCGTTGTGGTTTGGACAGGGAAGACCCAGTACTTC
CDR3: CSVVVWTGKTQYF

D: TRBD1
V: TRBV30
size: once
J: TRBJ2-7
DNA: TGTGCCTGGAACGACAGGGGGCCCGACGAGCAGTACTTC
CDR3: CAWNDRGPDEQYF

D: NA
V: TRBV7-2
size: NA
J: TRBJ1-6
DNA: TGTGCCAGCAGCCCGCTGAGGGGGTCGAGCTCCTATAATTCACCCCTCCACTTT
CDR3: CASSPLRGSSSYNSPLHF

D: NA
V: TRBV2
size: NA
J: TRBJ1-5
DNA: TGTGCCAGCAGTGACAGGTATAGCAATCAGCCCCAGCATTTT
CDR3: CASSDRYSNQPQHF

D: TRBD2
V: TRBV11-2
size: NA
J: TRBJ2-5
DNA: TGTGCCAGCAGCTTAGCTACGGCTAGCGGGGTTCGCCAAGAGACCCAGTACTTC
CDR3: CASSLATASGVRQETQYF

D: NA
V: TRBV7-2
size: NA
J: TRBJ1-5
DNA: TGTGCCAGCAGCCGAGGGGGGGTCGGTCAGCCCCAGCATTTT
CDR3: CASSRGGVGQPQHF

D: TRBD1
V: TRBV2
size: NA
J: TRBJ1-5
DNA: TGTGCCAGCATGGGGACAGGGCCGTGGAGCAATCAGCCCCAGCATTTT
CDR3: CASMGTGPWSNQPQHF

D: NA
V: TRBV5-1
size: NA
J: TRBJ2-3
DNA: TGCGCCAGCAGCGTTGGCGTAAGGCGGCTCACAGATACGCAGTATTTT
CDR3: CASSVGVRRLTDTQYF

D: TRBD1
V: TRBV29-1
size: NA
J: TRBJ1-4
DNA: TGCAGCGGCAAACAGGGGCACGCGGCTGAAAAACTGTTTTTT
CDR3: CSGKQGHAAEKLFF

D: TRBD1
V: TRBV2
size: NA
J: TRBJ2-5
DNA: TGTGCCAGCAGATTCAGGACAGGGCGACAAGAGACCCAGTACTTC
CDR3: CASRFRTGRQETQYF

D: NA
V: TRBV27
size: NA
J: TRBJ2-1
DNA: TGTGCCAGCAGAAGGACTTCCTACAATGAGCAGTTCTTC
CDR3: CASRRTSYNEQFF

D: TRBD2
V: TRBV5-1
size: NA
J: TRBJ2-3
DNA: TGCGCCAGCAGCTTACTAGCGGACACAGATACGCAGTATTTT
CDR3: CASSLLADTDTQYF

D: TRBD2
V: TRBV6-5
size: NA
J: TRBJ2-1
DNA: TGTGCCAGCAGTTACGGGACTAGCGGGAGGGTTGAGCAGTTCTTC
CDR3: CASSYGTSGRVEQFF

D: TRBD1
V: TRBV10-3
size: NA
J: TRBJ1-2
DNA: TGTGCCACGGGACAGGGAGAGATGGATGGCTACACCTTC
CDR3: CATGQGEMDGYTF

D: NA
V: TRBV6-5
size: NA
J: TRBJ2-7
DNA: TGTGCCAGCACTTACTCGTCGGTTGGGAGCTCCTACGAGCAGTACTTC
CDR3: CASTYSSVGSSYEQYF

D: NA
V: TRBV28
size: once
J: TRBJ2-6
DNA: TGTGCCAGCAGTCCCAATACAGCTGGGGCCAACGTCCTGACTTTC
CDR3: CASSPNTAGANVLTF

D: NA
V: TRBV30
size: NA
J: TRBJ2-2
DNA: TGTGCCTGGAGTGGGGGGCGGCTGAACACCGGGGAGCTGTTTTTT
CDR3: CAWSGGRLNTGELFF

D: TRBD2
V: TRBV30
size: NA
J: TRBJ2-7
DNA: TGTGCCTGGAGCCCCTGGGGCGGGGGTTCCTACGAGCAGTACTTC
CDR3: CAWSPWGGGSYEQYF

D: NA
V: TRBV29-1
size: NA
J: TRBJ2-1
DNA: TGCAGCGTTGAGTGGGACACCGGCTACAATGAGCAGTTCTTC
CDR3: CSVEWDTGYNEQFF

D: TRBD2
V: TRBV5-6
size: NA
J: TRBJ2-3
DNA: TGTGCCAGCAGCTTGGTACGGTCTAGCGGGGGGGCGCCAGATACGCAGTATTTT
CDR3: CASSLVRSSGGAPDTQYF

D: NA
V: TRBV30
size: NA
J: TRBJ2-7
DNA: TGTGCCTGGAGGAATCCGGAGTACGAGCAGTACTTC
CDR3: CAWRNPEYEQYF

D: TRBD2
V: TRBV7-3
size: NA
J: TRBJ2-7
DNA: TGTGCCAGCGGGGAGGGTAGCGGGAGCTCCTACGAGCAGTACTTC
CDR3: CASGEGSGSSYEQYF